A selection of T cell receptor beta chains follows, all from one sample in a study of T cell clonotyping in hematopoietic cell transplantation. The data were produced by immunoSEQ multiplex PCR, yet TCRdb's version contains in-frame clones alone and is incomplete. This table holds some 29,000 clones, about 93% found once. This sample comprised PBMCs, obtained 100 days after allogeneic stem cell transplant. These receptors originate from a female patient in her fifties who had an allogeneic stem cell transplant from a related donor, so the T cells may come from the graft donor. Some clones in this sample may be carry-over from other donors' samples. The CDR3 runs from the conserved cysteine through the conserved F or W. A D gene is named only where the DNA matches it firmly. Size values are once, few and many counts, or a class for expanded clones, and some rows have none.

size: once; J: TRBJ2-3; V: TRBV5-1; D: TRBD1; DNA: TGCGCCAGCAGCTTGGAGTTGGTAGGGGGCAATACGCAGTATTTT; CDR3: CASSLELVGGNTQYF
size: -; J: TRBJ2-7; V: TRBV9; D: -; DNA: TGTGCCAGCAGCGTAGTCTCCGGGCCAGACTACGAGCAGTACTTC; CDR3: CASSVVSGPDYEQYF
size: once; J: TRBJ1-2; V: TRBV2; D: -; DNA: TGTGCCAGCAGTGCGGGGCCAGGGGATTATGGCTACACCTTC; CDR3: CASSAGPGDYGYTF
size: -; J: TRBJ2-5; V: TRBV10-3; D: -; DNA: TGTGCCATCAGTGAAGCCGGAGAGACCCAGTACTTC; CDR3: CAISEAGETQYF
size: -; J: TRBJ1-6; V: TRBV11-2; D: -; DNA: TGTGCCAGCAGCCCAGGAGGGCGGGGGGATTCACCCCTCCACTTT; CDR3: CASSPGGRGDSPLHF
size: once; J: TRBJ2-1; V: TRBV6-5; D: TRBD2; DNA: TGTGCCAGCAGTTTGGGACTAGCGGGGGGGCTTAATGAGCAGTTCTTC; CDR3: CASSLGLAGGLNEQFF
size: -; J: TRBJ1-6; V: TRBV6-6; D: -; DNA: TGTGCCAGCAGAACCCACACCGGCTCCTATAATTCACCCCTCCACTTT; CDR3: CASRTHTGSYNSPLHF
size: -; J: TRBJ1-2; V: TRBV7-3; D: TRBD1; DNA: TGTGCCAGCAGCCCCCAGGGACGGGGCAGGGGGTCAGATGGCTACACCTTC; CDR3: CASSPQGRGRGSDGYTF
size: -; J: TRBJ1-3; V: TRBV6-6; D: -; DNA: TGTGCCAGCAGTTACTCGAGTGGAAACACCATATATTTT; CDR3: CASSYSSGNTIYF
size: once; J: TRBJ2-7; V: TRBV5-1; D: -; DNA: TGCGCCAGCAGCTTGCAGGACACCGCCTACGAGCAGTACTTC; CDR3: CASSLQDTAYEQYF
size: -; J: TRBJ2-6; V: TRBV28; D: -; DNA: TGTGCCAGCTGCTGGGCCTCTGGGGCCAACGTCCTGACTTTC; CDR3: CASCWASGANVLTF
size: -; J: TRBJ1-2; V: TRBV18; D: -; DNA: TGTGCCAGCTCACCACGAAGGGCGACGGAGGGCTACACCTTC; CDR3: CASSPRRATEGYTF
size: -; J: TRBJ2-5; V: TRBV10-3; D: -; DNA: TGTGCCATCAGTGGAATGGGAAAACAGCTGGGCGAGACCCAGTACTTC; CDR3: CAISGMGKQLGETQYF
size: -; J: TRBJ2-6; V: TRBV19; D: -; DNA: TGTGCCAGTAAAATAGGACTAAACTCTGGGGCCAACGTCCTGACTTTC; CDR3: CASKIGLNSGANVLTF
size: -; J: TRBJ2-1; V: TRBV6-5; D: -; DNA: TGTGCCAGCAGAACAGGGTTGGGTGAGCAGTTCTTC; CDR3: CASRTGLGEQFF
size: medium-sized; J: TRBJ1-1; V: TRBV7-9; D: TRBD1; DNA: TGTGCCAGCAGCTTAGGTTGGACAGGGGGCACTGAAGCTTTCTTT; CDR3: CASSLGWTGGTEAFF
size: -; J: TRBJ2-3; V: TRBV9; D: TRBD2; DNA: TGTGCCAGCAGCGTAGGGGCCGGTAGCGGGTATCGAGATACGCAGTATTTT; CDR3: CASSVGAGSGYRDTQYF
size: -; J: TRBJ1-2; V: TRBV2; D: -; DNA: TGTGCCAGCAGTGATAGAGGAGTACCCTATGGCTACACCTTC; CDR3: CASSDRGVPYGYTF
size: -; J: TRBJ1-1; V: TRBV27; D: TRBD1; DNA: TGTGCCAGCAGTTTAGGCGGGACAGGGGGAGCTTTCTTT; CDR3: CASSLGGTGGAFF
size: -; J: TRBJ1-1; V: TRBV30; D: -; DNA: TGTGCCTGGACACCGGGCGCCATGAACACTGAAGCTTTCTTT; CDR3: CAWTPGAMNTEAFF
size: -; J: TRBJ2-7; V: TRBV5-1; D: TRBD1; DNA: TGCGCCAGCAGCTTGGGGGGACAGGGGTTTTACGAGCAGTACTTC; CDR3: CASSLGGQGFYEQYF
size: -; J: TRBJ1-2; V: TRBV19; D: TRBD1; DNA: TGTGCCAGTAGTATCCGGGGACAGGGCTATGGCTACACCTTC; CDR3: CASSIRGQGYGYTF
size: -; J: TRBJ2-3; V: TRBV5-1; D: TRBD2; DNA: TGCGCCAGCAGCCCCCCCGGGTCGGCGGGGGGATGGGGAGATACGCAGTATTTT; CDR3: CASSPPGSAGGWGDTQYF
size: -; J: TRBJ1-1; V: TRBV16; D: -; DNA: TGTGCCAGCAGCCAAGGTGGGGGAACTGAAGCTTTCTTT; CDR3: CASSQGGGTEAFF
size: -; J: TRBJ2-7; V: TRBV19; D: -; DNA: TGTGCCACCTCCCCGTTGGATAGCGGCTACGAGCAGTACTTC; CDR3: CATSPLDSGYEQYF
size: -; J: TRBJ2-7; V: TRBV5-1; D: -; DNA: TGCGCCAGCAGCTTGGCCGTGCAGTCCTACGAGCAGTACTTC; CDR3: CASSLAVQSYEQYF
size: -; J: TRBJ2-7; V: TRBV10-3; D: -; DNA: TGTGCCATCAGTGAGTCGAGGCAGAACTACGAGCAGTACTTC; CDR3: CAISESRQNYEQYF
size: -; J: TRBJ1-2; V: TRBV4-1; D: -; DNA: TGCGCCAGCAGCCAAGAGTCCGGGCCTCAGATCTATGGCTACACCTTC; CDR3: CASSQESGPQIYGYTF
size: -; J: TRBJ1-2; V: TRBV20-1; D: -; DNA: TGCGGAAGCCGGACAGCCTATGGCTACACCTTC; CDR3: CGSRTAYGYTF
size: -; J: TRBJ1-5; V: TRBV19; D: -; DNA: TGTGCCAGTAGTATAGCCGGGCAGATCAATCAGCCCCAGCATTTT; CDR3: CASSIAGQINQPQHF
size: -; J: TRBJ1-2; V: TRBV7-8; D: -; DNA: TGTGCCAGCAGCTTCTCTGGTTCGGGAGGCTACACCTTC; CDR3: CASSFSGSGGYTF
size: few; J: TRBJ2-2; V: TRBV7-6; D: -; DNA: TGTGCCAGCAGCTTAGCGCTCTGGTCCGGGGAGCTGTTTTTT; CDR3: CASSLALWSGELFF
size: -; J: TRBJ2-1; V: TRBV7-7; D: -; DNA: TGTGCCAGCAGCATGGGGGTTGGGGGCGTGGAGCAGTTCTTC; CDR3: CASSMGVGGVEQFF
size: -; J: TRBJ1-5; V: TRBV10-2; D: -; DNA: TGCGCCAGCAGTGAGCAGAAGAGTTCTTATCAGCCCCAGCATTTT; CDR3: CASSEQKSSYQPQHF
size: once; J: TRBJ1-4; V: TRBV5-1; D: -; DNA: TGCGCCAGCAGCTTGTTGGGGCGCGGTTCTAATGAAAAACTGTTTTTT; CDR3: CASSLLGRGSNEKLFF
size: few; J: TRBJ2-2; V: TRBV9; D: -; DNA: TGTGCCAGCAGCGCCTCGGGGGGCATCACCGGGGAGCTGTTTTTT; CDR3: CASSASGGITGELFF
size: once; J: TRBJ1-4; V: TRBV11-2; D: -; DNA: TGTGCCAGCAGCGGACGGACTCCATGGGGGGAAAAACTGTTTTTT; CDR3: CASSGRTPWGEKLFF
size: few; J: TRBJ2-7; V: TRBV9; D: TRBD2; DNA: TGTGCCAGCAGCGTGGGACGACTAGCGGGGGGTACCTACGAGCAGTACTTC; CDR3: CASSVGRLAGGTYEQYF
size: -; J: TRBJ1-5; V: TRBV6-1; D: -; DNA: TGTGCCAGCAGTGAACGATTGGGGAACAATCAGCCCCAGCATTTT; CDR3: CASSERLGNNQPQHF
size: -; J: TRBJ2-2; V: TRBV4-1; D: -; DNA: TGCGCCAGCAGCCAGGCGAGAGACAGAACGAACACCGGGGAGCTGTTTTTT; CDR3: CASSQARDRTNTGELFF
size: -; J: TRBJ2-7; V: TRBV5-6; D: -; DNA: TGTGCCAGCAGCCGGAGGGGGGGAGGCGAGCAGTACTTC; CDR3: CASSRRGGGEQYF
size: -; J: TRBJ2-3; V: TRBV29-1; D: TRBD2; DNA: TGCAGCGTTGATCAGCCTAGCCGGGGGGGTAGGACAGATACGCAGTATTTT; CDR3: CSVDQPSRGGRTDTQYF
size: -; J: TRBJ2-7; V: TRBV21-1; D: -; DNA: TGTGCCAGCAGCAAAGGGACAGGGGTAGCCTACGAGCAGTACTTC; CDR3: CASSKGTGVAYEQYF
size: -; J: TRBJ1-4; V: TRBV19; D: -; DNA: TGTGCCAGTAGCCAACCGCAGGGGAATCTTTGGGAAAAACTGTTTTTT; CDR3: CASSQPQGNLWEKLFF
size: -; J: TRBJ2-7; V: TRBV5-1; D: TRBD1; DNA: TGCGCCAGCAGCCCCCGAGGGACAGGCTTTTACGAGCAGTACTTC; CDR3: CASSPRGTGFYEQYF
size: -; J: TRBJ2-1; V: TRBV7-2; D: -; DNA: TGTGCCAGCAGCTTCGACGACCGCCCCTACAATGAGCAGTTCTTC; CDR3: CASSFDDRPYNEQFF
size: few; J: TRBJ2-7; V: TRBV6-5; D: TRBD2; DNA: TGTGCCAGCAGTTACGCGGCTAGCGGATCCTACGAGCAGTACTTC; CDR3: CASSYAASGSYEQYF
size: -; J: TRBJ2-2; V: TRBV15; D: -; DNA: TGTGCCACCGCTAGGATTGGGCAGAACACCGGGGAGCTGTTTTTT; CDR3: CATARIGQNTGELFF
size: -; J: TRBJ1-1; V: TRBV7-2; D: -; DNA: TGTGCCAGCAGTCCAGTGGGGTCTGAAGCTTTCTTT; CDR3: CASSPVGSEAFF
size: -; J: TRBJ2-7; V: TRBV6-5; D: -; DNA: TGTGCCAGCAGTTTAGGGGCCGGGCTTCCCTACGAGCAGTACTTC; CDR3: CASSLGAGLPYEQYF
size: -; J: TRBJ1-2; V: TRBV7-9; D: TRBD1; DNA: TGTGCCAGCAGCCACGGACAGGGGGCAGCCTATGGCTACACCTTC; CDR3: CASSHGQGAAYGYTF
size: -; J: TRBJ2-5; V: TRBV19; D: TRBD2; DNA: TGTGCCAGTAGTAGGACTAGCGGTACCCAAGAGACCCAGTACTTC; CDR3: CASSRTSGTQETQYF
size: once; J: TRBJ2-7; V: TRBV10-2; D: TRBD2; DNA: TGCGCCAGCAGTCGAAAGGGACTAGCGGGCGAGCAGTACTTC; CDR3: CASSRKGLAGEQYF
size: few; J: TRBJ2-5; V: TRBV10-3; D: -; DNA: TGTGCCATCCGCTTCGGAGTTCAAGAGACCCAGTACTTC; CDR3: CAIRFGVQETQYF
size: -; J: TRBJ2-3; V: TRBV11-2; D: -; DNA: TGTGCCAGCAGCTTAGCCTGGTGGAGCACAGATACGCAGTATTTT; CDR3: CASSLAWWSTDTQYF
size: -; J: TRBJ2-5; V: TRBV10-3; D: TRBD1; DNA: TGTGCCATCGGGCCGGGACAGGGGGAGACCCAGTACTTC; CDR3: CAIGPGQGETQYF
size: -; J: TRBJ2-3; V: TRBV5-5; D: TRBD2; DNA: TGTGCCAGCAGCTCACTAGCGGGGGGGAGGGGTACGCAGTATTTT; CDR3: CASSSLAGGRGTQYF
size: -; J: TRBJ1-5; V: TRBV2; D: TRBD1; DNA: TGTGCCAGCCAAGGCCGAGGACAGGTGTCCCTTAGCAATCAGCCCCAGCATTTT; CDR3: CASQGRGQVSLSNQPQHF